This T cell receptor beta chain was retrieved from a study of T cell responses to AZD1222 COVID-19 vaccine. Study results and limitations: Females made up more of the donors, who were largely white British, and clonal diversity may have come out too low.

The protocol was immunoSEQ multiplex PCR, while the TCRdb copy is restricted to in-frame clones and leaves out a portion. The sample includes about 93,000 clones, approximately 89% of them seen just once. By share, this clone ranks as medium-sized. Its specificity is unknown. With 5 bases removed from V and 7 bases from J, the gap between germline ends came to 10 bases. The CDR3 is 11 residues long. Germline CDR1 GTSNPN, CDR2 SVGIG (reference sequence). This chain links TRBV30 with TRBJ2-3; perhaps TRBD1 as D (6 bases). Sequencing used peripheral blood, obtained on day 0 of MenACWY control vaccination. The sequence was collected from an adult in good health. The chain's CDR3 is CAWDQGYTQYF. CDR3 coding DNA: TGTGCCTGGGATCAGGGGTATACGCAGTATTTT.